This T cell receptor (beta chain) was found in a study of blood T cell repertoires in COVID-19. Study at large: COVID-19 samples collected from the United States, Italy and Spain covered acute and convalescent phases. Sample material is recorded as cDNA or gDNA derived from T cells, B-cell-depleted T cells, or PBMCs.

The ends lost 4 bases at V and 2 bases at J; junction bases unmatched: 4. The CDR3 sequence is 15 residues long. Per germline, CDR1 ENHRY and CDR2 SYGVKD. The repertoire was sequenced with immunoSEQ multiplex PCR; TCRdb's copy has only in-frame clones and lacks some. The sample lists roughly 200,000 clones, roughly 85% occurring once. Sequenced material: peripheral blood. The chain couples TRBV10-3 to TRBJ2-1, with 8 bases lining up with TRBD2. The sequence was obtained from a woman of 80 years or more with acute or convalescent COVID-19. As DNA, the CDR3 is TGTGCCATCAGTGGACGGGAGGGCCCCTACAATGAGCAGTTCTTC. Translation gives CAISGREGPYNEQFF.